The clone carrying this TCR beta chain was counted many times. Its antigen is undetermined. This specimen comes from a study of CD8 T cells in ankylosing spondylitis. Study observations and caveats: In ankylosing spondylitis blood, a motif of 7 to 9 highly homologous TCR beta variants appeared characteristic. According to the report, clones linked to the disease were significantly enriched in matched synovial fluid samples taken from ankylosing spondylitis patients.

From the 5' RACE reads, TCRdb called clonotypes with MiXCR, one entry per CDR3 protein. The repertoire holds fewer than 400,000 distinct CDR3 sequences, with under 25% as singletons. The CDR3 sequence is 13 residues long. Trimming removed 6 bases at V and 7 bases at J, with 12 bases between. V usage is TRBV12-3 or TRBV12-4 and J usage is TRBJ1-4; D might be TRBD1 (6 bases). Sequencing was done on a sample of blood, either unsorted or a sorted T cell fraction (not recorded which). The clonotype originates from a male donor with ankylosing spondylitis. The CDR3 DNA reads as TGTGCCAGCAGACTACAGGGCACTGAAAAACTGTTTTTT. As protein: CASRLQGTEKLFF.